This record concerns one T cell receptor (beta chain) sequence. The sample originates from a study of blood T cell repertoires in COVID-19. Produced via immunoSEQ multiplex PCR; TCRdb's table is partial and in-frame only. The sample lists around 220,000 clones; 75% to 90% were seen once. The CDR3 loop spans 15 amino acids. V shed 4 bases and J 2 bases; nucleotides not matched to a gene: 6. Germline CDR1 SGDLS, CDR2 YYNGEE. The source is a human donor in a cohort sampled during active COVID-19. The sample comprised peripheral blood. V is TRBV9 and J is TRBJ2-7; 10 bases agree with TRBD1. This chain's CDR3 is CASSPRQGAAYEQYF. Here the CDR3 DNA reads TGTGCCAGCAGCCCAAGACAGGGGGCTGCCTACGAGCAGTACTTC.